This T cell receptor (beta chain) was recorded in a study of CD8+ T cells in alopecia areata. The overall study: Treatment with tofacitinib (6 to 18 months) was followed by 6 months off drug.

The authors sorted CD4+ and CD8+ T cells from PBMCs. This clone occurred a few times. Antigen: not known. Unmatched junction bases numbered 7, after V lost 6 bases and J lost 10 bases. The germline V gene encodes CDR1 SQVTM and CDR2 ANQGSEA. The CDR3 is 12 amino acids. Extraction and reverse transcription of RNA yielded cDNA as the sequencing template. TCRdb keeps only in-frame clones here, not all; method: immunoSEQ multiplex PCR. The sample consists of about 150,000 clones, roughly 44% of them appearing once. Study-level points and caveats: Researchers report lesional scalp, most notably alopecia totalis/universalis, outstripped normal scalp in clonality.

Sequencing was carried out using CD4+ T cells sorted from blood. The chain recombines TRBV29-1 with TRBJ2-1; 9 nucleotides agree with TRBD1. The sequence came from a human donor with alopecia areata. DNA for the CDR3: TGCAGCGTCGGACAGGGGTCGTGGGAGCAGTTCTTC. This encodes CSVGQGSWEQFF.